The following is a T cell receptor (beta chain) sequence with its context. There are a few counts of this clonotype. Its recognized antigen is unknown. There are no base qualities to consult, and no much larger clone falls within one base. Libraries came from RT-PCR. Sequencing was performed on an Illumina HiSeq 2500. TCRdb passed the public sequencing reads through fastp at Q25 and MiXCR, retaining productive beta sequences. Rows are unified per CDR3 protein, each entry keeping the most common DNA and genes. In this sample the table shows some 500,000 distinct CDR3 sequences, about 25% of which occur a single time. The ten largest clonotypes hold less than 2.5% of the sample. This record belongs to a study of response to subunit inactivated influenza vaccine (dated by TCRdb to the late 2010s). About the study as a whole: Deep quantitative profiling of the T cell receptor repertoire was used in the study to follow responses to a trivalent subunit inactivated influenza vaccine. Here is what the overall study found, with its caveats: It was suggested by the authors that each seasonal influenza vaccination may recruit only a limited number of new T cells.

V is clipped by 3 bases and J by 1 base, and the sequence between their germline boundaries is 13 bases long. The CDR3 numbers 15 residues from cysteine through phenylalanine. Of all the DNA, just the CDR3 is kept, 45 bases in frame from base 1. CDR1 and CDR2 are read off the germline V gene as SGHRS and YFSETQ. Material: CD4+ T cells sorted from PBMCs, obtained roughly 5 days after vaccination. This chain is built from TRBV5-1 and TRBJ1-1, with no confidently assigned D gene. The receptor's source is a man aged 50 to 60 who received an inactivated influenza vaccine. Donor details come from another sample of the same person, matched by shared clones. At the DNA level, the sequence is TGCGCCAGCAGCTCAGACGGGATGGGGAACACTGAAGCTTTCTTT. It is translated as CASSSDGMGNTEAFF.